The 15 T cell receptor beta chains given below trace back to one sample, sequenced in a study of blood T cell repertoires in COVID-19. Some clones are missing from TCRdb's copy, which holds only in-frame ones; the method was immunoSEQ multiplex PCR. Among about 87,000 clones listed, about four fifths were seen once. The sample taken for sequencing was peripheral blood. The receptors shown here come from a woman in her seventies with acute or convalescent COVID-19.

The chain joins TRBV3-1 (or the pseudogene TRBV3-2) to TRBJ1-1; D is perhaps TRBD1 (6 bases). Trimming cost V 3 bases and J 0 bases, with 14 bases left between them. Per the germline V gene, CDR1 is LGHDT and CDR2 is YNNKEL (reference sequence). This CDR3 comprises 16 residues. CDR3 in amino acids: CASSHVMGAMNTEAFF. The CDR3 nucleotides read TGTGCCAGCAGCCATGTGATGGGGGCGATGAACACTGAAGCTTTCTTT.

The chain employs TRBV18 and TRBJ2-2; TRBD2 aligns across 9 bases. This CDR3 region has 17 residues. V was clipped by 4 bases and J by 4 bases; unmatched bases: 10. CDR1 is KGHSH, CDR2 LQKENI, per germline. CDR3 protein: CASSRRGGARSTGELFF. CDR3 bases: TGTGCCAGCTCACGGCGCGGGGGGGCTAGGAGCACCGGGGAGCTGTTTTTT.

This chain connects TRBV11-2 to TRBJ1-4, with D unclear. The CDR3 length is 15 residues. Germline V gene sequence: CDR1 SGHAT, CDR2 FQNNGV. V was cut by 3 bases and J by 8 bases, with 16 bases left in between. CDR3 amino acids: CASSFSLRLNEKLFF. CDR3 nucleotides: TGTGCCAGCAGCTTCTCGCTCCGGTTAAACGAAAAACTGTTTTTT.

The count of this clone is one. This chain joins TRBV3-1 (or the pseudogene TRBV3-2) and TRBJ2-3; D unresolved. Germline CDR1 and CDR2: LGHDT and YNNKEL (reference sequence). V lost 0 bases and J lost 0, with 7 bases in between. This CDR3 is built from 15 residues. CDR3 sequence reads: CASSQDPLSTDTQYF. CDR3 nucleotide sequence: TGTGCCAGCAGCCAAGATCCCTTGAGCACAGATACGCAGTATTTT.

The chain uses TRBV5-1 and TRBJ2-1; perhaps TRBD2 as D (6 bases). The CDR3 is 16 amino acids. The germline gives CDR1 SGHRS, CDR2 YFSETQ. V was shortened by 0 bases and J by 5 bases, with 15 bases between the two germline ends. The CDR3 here is CASSLEAGGVNNEQFF. CDR3 nucleotides: TGCGCCAGCAGCTTGGAGGCTGGCGGGGTGAACAATGAGCAGTTCTTC.

The chain employs TRBV11-2 and TRBJ1-1; 7 bases fit TRBD1. The CDR3 is made up of 14 amino acids. CDR1 and CDR2 from the germline V gene are SGHAT and FQNNGV. With 7 bases clipped from V and 5 bases from J, the junction kept 10 bases outside the gene matches. Written as DNA, the CDR3 is TGTGCCAGCACCCTTTGGAGGGGGCAAACTGAAGCTTTCTTT. Its translation is CASTLWRGQTEAFF.

This chain uses TRBV27 with TRBJ1-2; 11 bases agree with TRBD1. The CDR3 spans 15 residues. Trimming at V came to 4 bases and at J to 4 bases, leaving 5 bases not matched to a gene. The V gene's germline CDR1 is MNHEY and CDR2 SMNVEV (reference sequence). The DNA of the CDR3 is TGTGCCAGCAGTTATGCCGGGACAGGGGGCTATGGCTACACCTTC. Protein product: CASSYAGTGGYGYTF.

The chain recombines TRBV20-1 with TRBJ1-2, with D possibly matching TRBD1 (5 bases). V shed 6 bases and J shed 10 bases, with 15 bases lying between them. This CDR3 is 11 amino acids long. Germline V gene sequence: CDR1 DFQATT, CDR2 SNEGSKA (reference sequence). CDR3 in DNA: TGCAGTGCCCCGGACAAAACTGTCTACACCTTC. Translation gives CSAPDKTVYTF.

The chain recombines TRBV29-1 with TRBJ2-7, with D perhaps TRBD1 (6 bases). Trimming took 4 bases from V and 0 from J, leaving 13 bases between them. The CDR3 is 14 residues long. In germline, CDR1 is SQVTM, CDR2 ANQGSEA. The CDR3 coding sequence is TGCAGCGTTGCTGAGGGGACAAGCTCCTACGAGCAGTACTTC. This codes for CSVAEGTSSYEQYF.

J is TRBJ1-4 and V is TRBV6-1, with D possibly being TRBD1 (5 bases). This CDR3 has 14 amino acids. V lost 1 base to trimming and J lost 12 bases, with 15 bases between them. Germline V gene sequence: CDR1 MNHNS, CDR2 SASEGT. The CDR3 bases are TGTGCCAGCAGTGAAGGTAAAACTTCGGGGGAACTGTTTTTT. It yields the protein CASSEGKTSGELFF.

J is TRBJ1-2 and V is TRBV27; D is possibly TRBD1 (6 bases). Germline V CDR1 and CDR2: MNHEY, SMNVEV (reference sequence). V lost 3 bases and J 7 bases, leaving 15 bases between the germline ends. This CDR3 contains 14 residues. The CDR3 sequence: CASSFLSGAGGYTF. The DNA of the CDR3 is TGTGCCAGCAGTTTTCTCTCAGGGGCTGGTGGCTACACCTTC.

This clone was detected only a few times. The rearrangement links TRBV10-2 to TRBJ2-1; TRBD1 is a possible D gene (5 bases). Germline CDR1 is WSHSY and CDR2 is SAAADI. Trimming took 6 bases from V and 4 from J, leaving 7 bases between them. This CDR3 region has 12 residues. The CDR3 protein is CASRQGYNEQFF. DNA for the CDR3: TGCGCCAGCAGGCAGGGATACAATGAGCAGTTCTTC.

The chain carries TRBV9 and TRBJ2-1; weak D call: TRBD2 (6 bases). The V end was cut by 3 bases, the J end by 4 bases, with 14 bases between. Germline V gives CDR1 SGDLS, CDR2 YYNGEE. This CDR3 has 15 amino acids. CDR3 DNA: TGTGCCAGCAGCGATACGACTAGGAAATACAATGAGCAGTTCTTC. Amino acids: CASSDTTRKYNEQFF.

Here the CDR3 DNA reads TGTGCCAGCAGCTTAGCACAGGGGCGGGATGGCTACACCTTC. Its translation: CASSLAQGRDGYTF. The chain uses TRBV11-2 and TRBJ1-2; TRBD1 matches 7 bases. CDR1 and CDR2 (germline): SGHAT, FQNNGV. The CDR3 is 14 amino acids. J was trimmed by 6 bases and V by 1 base; bases with no gene match: 5. Drawing the rest from reference TRBV11-2 and TRBJ1-2, the complete variable domain is EAGVAQSPRYKIIEKRQSVAFWCNPISGHATLYWYQQILGQGPKLLIQFQNNGVVDDSQLPKDRFSAERLKGVDSTLKIQPAKLEDSAVYLCASSLAQGRDGYTFGSGTRLTVV.

This chain joins TRBV19 and TRBJ1-1; TRBD1 is a possible D gene (5 bases). The CDR3 totals 14 residues. CDR1 LNHDA and CDR2 SQIVND come from the germline V gene (reference sequence). The V and J ends lost 5 bases and 6 bases respectively, with 16 bases between them. CDR3 bases: TGTGCCAGTAGTCCCCTCGGGGGGATCCCTGAAGCTTTCTTT. Translating it yields CASSPLGGIPEAFF.